This entry is about one T cell receptor beta chain. TCRdb keeps only in-frame clones here, not all; method: immunoSEQ multiplex PCR. In the table there are roughly 100,000 clones, just under 75% of which are singletons. Between the trimmed V and J ends, which lost 1 base and 0 bases, there was a span of 21 bases. This CDR3 spans 19 amino acids. Germline loops: CDR1 SGHNT, CDR2 YENEEA. This sample was taken from a study of CD8 T cell repertoires and HIV-1 epitope variants. The TCR comes from a male donor with HIV. The sequenced material came from uncultured baseline CD8+ T cells from peripheral blood mononuclear cells (PBMCs). The V gene is TRBV11-3, the J gene TRBJ2-5; D may be TRBD1 or TRBD2 (5 bases each). The CDR3 DNA follows: TGTGCCAGCAGCTTAGTCCTTCGAGGGGCCCCTACTTACCAAGAGACCCAGTACTTC. Translating gives CASSLVLRGAPTYQETQYF. The full variable domain, rest sourced from reference TRBV11-3 and TRBJ2-5, is EAGVVQSPRYKIIEKKQPVAFWCNPISGHNTLYWYLQNLGQGPELLIRYENEEAVDDSQLPKDRFSAERLKGVDSTLKIQPAELGDSAVYLCASSLVLRGAPTYQETQYFGPGTRLLVL.